This entry lists 16 T cell receptor beta chains sequenced from one sample in a study of blood T cell repertoires in COVID-19. Generated by immunoSEQ multiplex PCR, the TCRdb table keeps only in-frame clones and is missing some. The data hold approximately 59,000 clones, with over 65% observed a single time. The sequencing sample was made of peripheral blood. The source of these receptors is a middle-aged man with active COVID-19.

V usage is TRBV14 and J usage is TRBJ2-7; the match to TRBD2 covers 14 bases. After removal of 5 bases from V and 1 base from J, the junction contained 4 bases not matched to a gene. The CDR3 contains 16 residues. CDR1 and CDR2 from the germline V gene are SGHDN and FVKESK. DNA of the CDR3: TGTGCCAGCAGCTCCAGACTAGCGGGAGGGTCCTACGAGCAGTACTTC. Protein sequence: CASSSRLAGGSYEQYF.

In its sample, this clone was seen a few times. The J gene is TRBJ2-7, the V gene TRBV4-1, with 9 bases matching TRBD1. The V and J ends lost 3 bases and 3 bases, in that order; junction bases with no gene match: 9. The CDR3 extends over 16 amino acids. Germline V CDR1 and CDR2: MGHRA, YSYEKL. The CDR3: CASSHVGRQGDYEQYF. CDR3 nucleotides: TGCGCCAGCAGCCATGTTGGGAGACAGGGGGACTACGAGCAGTACTTC.

The genes are TRBV10-3 and TRBJ1-4, with 8 bases that match TRBD1. With V trimmed by 0 bases and J by 6 bases, 3 bases remained unmatched. The V gene's germline CDR1 is ENHRY and CDR2 SYGVKD. There are 15 residues in the CDR3. The CDR3 reads CAISESGQGYEKLFF. Here the CDR3 DNA reads TGTGCCATCAGTGAGTCTGGACAGGGTTATGAAAAACTGTTTTTT.

The rearrangement uses TRBV29-1 and TRBJ1-5; 8 nucleotides align to TRBD1. This CDR3 contains 12 residues. CDR1 and CDR2 from the germline V gene are SQVTM and ANQGSEA. The V gene end was trimmed by 6 bases and the J gene end by 5 bases; junction bases not matched to a gene: 3. The CDR3 DNA follows: TGCAGCGTCACGACAGGGGATCAGCCCCAGCATTTT. It is translated as CSVTTGDQPQHF.

This chain joins TRBV27 and TRBJ2-7; D might be TRBD2 (6 bases). Germline V gene data show CDR1 as MNHEY and CDR2 as SMNVEV (reference sequence). The CDR3 contains 13 residues. Between the trimmed V and J ends, which lost 0 bases and 6 bases, there was a span of 9 bases. Here the CDR3 reads CASSLSGGGEQYF. The CDR3 DNA reads TGTGCCAGCAGTTTATCGGGGGGTGGCGAGCAGTACTTC.

J is TRBJ2-1 and V is TRBV11-2; 11 bases align to TRBD2. This CDR3 is 16 amino acids long. Germline CDR1 and CDR2: SGHAT and FQNNGV. Germline trimming cut 6 bases from V and 5 bases from J; bases unmatched to any gene: 9. CDR3 loop: CASSLTGTSGNNEQFF. As DNA, the CDR3 is TGTGCCAGCAGTTTAACCGGGACTAGCGGAAACAATGAGCAGTTCTTC.

The chain joins TRBV7-3 to TRBJ2-1; possibly TRBD2 for D (5 bases). V lost 1 base to trimming and J lost 7 bases, with 14 bases between them. The CDR3 totals 15 residues. Germline loops: CDR1 SGHTA, CDR2 FQGTGA. This CDR3 is CASSLIGVGYNEQFF. The CDR3 coding sequence is TGTGCCAGCAGCTTAATCGGGGTCGGCTATAATGAGCAGTTCTTC.

The chain employs TRBV18 and TRBJ1-3, with D uncertain. This CDR3 has 17 amino acids. Between the trimmed V and J ends, which lost 2 bases and 7 bases, there was a span of 21 bases. Germline V CDR1 and CDR2: KGHSH, LQKENI. The CDR3 is CASSPYAGSDGRNTIYF. The CDR3 DNA sequence: TGTGCCAGCTCACCATACGCCGGGAGCGATGGTAGGAACACCATATATTTT.

The chain couples TRBV6-1 to TRBJ2-7, with 7 bases matching TRBD1. The junction had 12 bases not matched to a gene; V was cut back by 4 bases and J by 3 bases. Germline V CDR1 and CDR2: MNHNS, SASEGT. The CDR3 runs to 16 residues. The CDR3 loop is CASSASTGLDLYEQYF. CDR3 DNA: TGTGCCAGCAGTGCCTCGACAGGGCTGGACCTCTACGAGCAGTACTTC.

The chain combines TRBV7-2 with TRBJ2-7; 9 nucleotides agree with TRBD2. Germline CDR1 and CDR2: SGHTA and FQGNSA. Trimming removed 1 base from V and 3 bases from J; junction bases left unmatched: 16. CDR3 size: 19 residues. The DNA for the CDR3 is TGTGCCAGCAGCTTAGAATACAGCGGGAGGAGGGGTAGGGTCTACGAGCAGTACTTC. Translating gives CASSLEYSGRRGRVYEQYF.

The gene calls are TRBV7-9 and TRBJ1-2; a weak D match, TRBD1 (6 bases). In germline, CDR1 is SEHNR, CDR2 FQNEAQ (reference sequence). This CDR3 is 14 amino acids long. The ends were cut back, 6 bases at V and 5 bases at J, with 16 bases in the middle. The CDR3 loop reads CASSFPGEMYGYTF. CDR3 in DNA: TGTGCCAGCAGTTTTCCAGGGGAAATGTATGGCTACACCTTC.

The chain carries TRBV6-6 and TRBJ1-4; a weak D match, TRBD1 (5 bases). The V end was cut by 5 bases, the J end by 8 bases, with 24 bases between. This CDR3 is built from 17 residues. Germline values: CDR1 MNHNY, CDR2 SVGAGI (reference sequence). This chain's CDR3 is CASSLTSPGHRYEKLFF. Written as DNA, the CDR3 is TGTGCCAGCAGTCTCACATCTCCAGGGCATCGATACGAAAAACTGTTTTTT.

V usage is TRBV28 and J usage is TRBJ1-5, with D unclear. The V gene's germline CDR1 is MDHEN and CDR2 SYDVKM. CDR3 length: 14 residues. The V end lost 1 base, the J end lost 5 bases, and 9 bases lay between the germline ends. The CDR3 bases are TGTGCCAGCAGTTTATTAGGAGCCCATCAGCCCCAGCATTTT. Its protein is CASSLLGAHQPQHF.

The chain has TRBV5-1 and TRBJ1-3; 7 nucleotides agree with TRBD1. Trimming cost V 4 bases and J 4 bases; bases outside gene matches: 8. The CDR3 loop spans 15 amino acids. The germline CDR1 and CDR2 sequences are SGHRS and YFSETQ. The CDR3 is CASSIGQAAGNTIYF. The CDR3 region has the DNA TGCGCCAGCAGCATAGGACAGGCGGCCGGAAACACCATATATTTT.

This rearrangement joins TRBV24-1 to TRBJ2-3; D perhaps matches TRBD2 (6 bases). CDR3 length: 16 residues. V lost 9 bases to trimming and J lost 4 bases, with 22 bases between them. Looked up from germline, CDR1 is KGHDR and CDR2 is SFDVKD. As DNA, the CDR3 is TGTGCCACCGGAGATATACAGCGGGTGGGATCAGATACGCAGTATTTT. Its translation is CATGDIQRVGSDTQYF.

The chain's CDR3 is CASSSYAETQYF. DNA for the CDR3: TGTGCCAGTAGTTCCTACGCGGAGACCCAGTACTTC. V is TRBV19 and J is TRBJ2-5; unclear D gene. The germline gives CDR1 LNHDA, CDR2 SQIVND (reference sequence). The CDR3 runs to 12 residues. V lost 5 bases and J 5 bases, leaving 9 bases between the germline ends.